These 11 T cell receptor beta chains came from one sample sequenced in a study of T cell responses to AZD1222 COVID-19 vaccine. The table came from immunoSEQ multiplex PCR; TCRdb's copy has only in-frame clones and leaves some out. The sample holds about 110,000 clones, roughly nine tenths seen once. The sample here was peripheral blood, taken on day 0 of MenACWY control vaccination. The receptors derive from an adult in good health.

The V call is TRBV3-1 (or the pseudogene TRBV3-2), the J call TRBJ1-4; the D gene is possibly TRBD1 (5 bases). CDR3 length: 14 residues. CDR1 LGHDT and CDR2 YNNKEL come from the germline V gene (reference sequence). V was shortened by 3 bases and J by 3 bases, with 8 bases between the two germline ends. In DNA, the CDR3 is TGTGCCAGCAGCCAGGCAGGGTCTAATGAAAAACTGTTTTTT. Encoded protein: CASSQAGSNEKLFF.

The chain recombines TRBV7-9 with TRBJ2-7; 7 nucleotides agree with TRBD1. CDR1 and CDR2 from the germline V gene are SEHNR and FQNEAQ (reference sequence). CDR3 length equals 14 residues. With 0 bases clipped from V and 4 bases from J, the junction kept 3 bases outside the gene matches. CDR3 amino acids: CASSLAEQGYEQYF. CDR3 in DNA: TGTGCCAGCAGCTTAGCGGAACAGGGGTACGAGCAGTACTTC.

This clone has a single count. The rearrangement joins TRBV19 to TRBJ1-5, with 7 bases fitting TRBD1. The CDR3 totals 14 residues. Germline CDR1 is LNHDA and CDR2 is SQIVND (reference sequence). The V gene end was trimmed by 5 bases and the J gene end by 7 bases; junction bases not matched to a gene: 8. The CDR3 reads CASSADRAGQPQHF. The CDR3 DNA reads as TGTGCCAGTAGTGCTGACAGGGCAGGACAGCCCCAGCATTTT.

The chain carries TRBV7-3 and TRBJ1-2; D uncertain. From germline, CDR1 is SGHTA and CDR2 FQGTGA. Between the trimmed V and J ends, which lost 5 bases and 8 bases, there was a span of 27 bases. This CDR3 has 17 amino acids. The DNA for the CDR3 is TGTGCCAGCAGCCCAAGAAGGGTGGCAGGCTCGATAGGGGGCTACACCTTC. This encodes CASSPRRVAGSIGGYTF.

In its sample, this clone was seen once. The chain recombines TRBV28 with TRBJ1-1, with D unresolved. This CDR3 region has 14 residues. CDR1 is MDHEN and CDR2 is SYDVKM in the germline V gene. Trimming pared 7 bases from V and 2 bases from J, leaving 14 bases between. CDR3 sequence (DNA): TGTGCCAGCACCGCGGGCACGGGAAACACTGAAGCTTTCTTT. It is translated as CASTAGTGNTEAFF.

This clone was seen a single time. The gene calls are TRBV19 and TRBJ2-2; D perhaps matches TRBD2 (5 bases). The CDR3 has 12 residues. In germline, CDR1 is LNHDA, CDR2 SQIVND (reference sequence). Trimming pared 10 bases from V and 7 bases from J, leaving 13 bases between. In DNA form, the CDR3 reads TGTGCCACCCCAGAAGGGAGCGGGGAGCTGTTTTTT. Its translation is CATPEGSGELFF. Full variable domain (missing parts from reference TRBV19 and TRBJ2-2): DGGITQSPKYLFRKEGQNVTLSCEQNLNHDAMYWYRQDPGQGLRLIYYSQIVNDFQKGDIAEGYSVSREKKESFPLTVTSAQKNPTAFYLCATPEGSGELFFGEGSRLTVL.

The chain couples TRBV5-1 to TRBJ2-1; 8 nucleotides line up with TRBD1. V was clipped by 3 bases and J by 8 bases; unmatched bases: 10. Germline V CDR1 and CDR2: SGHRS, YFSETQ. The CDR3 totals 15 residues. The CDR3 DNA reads TGCGCCAGCAGCTCCGGACAGGGTTCGAACGATGAGCAGTTCTTC. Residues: CASSSGQGSNDEQFF.

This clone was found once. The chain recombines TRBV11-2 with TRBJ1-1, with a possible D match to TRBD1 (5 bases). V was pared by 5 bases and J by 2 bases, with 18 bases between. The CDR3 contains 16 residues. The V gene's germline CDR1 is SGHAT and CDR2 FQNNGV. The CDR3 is CASSGWSGGTNTEAFF. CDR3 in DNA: TGTGCCAGCAGCGGATGGAGCGGGGGAACCAACACTGAAGCTTTCTTT.

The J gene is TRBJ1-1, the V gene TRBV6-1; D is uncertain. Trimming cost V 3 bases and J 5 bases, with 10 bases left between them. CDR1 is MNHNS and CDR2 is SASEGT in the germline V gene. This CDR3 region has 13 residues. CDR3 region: CASSDNTGTEAFF. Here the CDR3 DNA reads TGTGCCAGCAGTGACAACACCGGGACTGAAGCTTTCTTT.

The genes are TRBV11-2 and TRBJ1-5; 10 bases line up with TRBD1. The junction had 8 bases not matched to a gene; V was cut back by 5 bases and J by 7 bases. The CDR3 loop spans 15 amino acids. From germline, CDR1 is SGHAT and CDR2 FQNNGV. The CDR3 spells CASSVDRGSRQPQHF. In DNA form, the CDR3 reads TGTGCCAGCAGCGTGGACAGGGGGTCACGCCAGCCCCAGCATTTT.

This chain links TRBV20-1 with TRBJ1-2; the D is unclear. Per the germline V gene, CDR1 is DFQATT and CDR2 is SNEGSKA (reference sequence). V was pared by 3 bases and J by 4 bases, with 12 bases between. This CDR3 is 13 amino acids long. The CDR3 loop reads CSASVRPGYGYTF. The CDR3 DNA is TGCAGTGCTAGTGTACGCCCCGGCTATGGCTACACCTTC.